One sample yielded the 25 T cell receptor beta chains listed below, sequenced in a study of Ad26.COV2.S vaccination and SARS-CoV-2 variants. Profiled with immunoSEQ multiplex PCR; TCRdb holds only in-frame clones, not every one. There are more than 120,000 clones in the sample; more than 80% occur only once, and 4% to 6% lies in the top ten. This specimen was peripheral blood, taken after recovery from COVID-19. The receptors derive from a human donor who had recovered from COVID-19.

This sequence joins TRBV7-9 and TRBJ2-1, with unresolved D. The germline CDR1 and CDR2 sequences are SEHNR and FQNEAQ (reference sequence). Trimming stripped 1 base from V and 11 bases from J, with 21 bases between. The CDR3 is 16 amino acids. The CDR3 nucleotides are TGTGCCAGCAGCTTAGAAGGTGGAGATAGCCTAACTAAGCAGTTCTTC. Its protein product is CASSLEGGDSLTKQFF.

J is TRBJ2-3 and V is TRBV7-2; TRBD2 is a possible D gene (6 bases). V dropped 5 bases and J dropped 0 bases, with 15 bases sitting between them. This CDR3 is 16 amino acids long. CDR1 SGHTA and CDR2 FQGNSA come from the germline V gene. The CDR3 spells CASSLPGGPSTDTQYF. CDR3 DNA: TGTGCCAGCAGCCTACCCGGGGGTCCCAGCACAGATACGCAGTATTTT.

The chain couples TRBV15 to TRBJ2-5; TRBD2 matches at 7 bases. The CDR3 covers 17 residues. CDR1 is LNHNV and CDR2 is YYDKDF in the germline V gene (reference sequence). Unmatched junction bases numbered 11, after V lost 3 bases and J lost 1 base. CDR3 sequence (DNA): TGTGCCACCAGCAGGGGCGGGAGCGGAGGGTCCCAAGAGACCCAGTACTTC. Residues: CATSRGGSGGSQETQYF.

The chain couples TRBV5-5 to TRBJ1-2; D remains unclear. The CDR3 extends over 14 amino acids. The germline V and J ends were trimmed by 3 bases and 8 bases, with 17 bases remaining between them. Per germline, CDR1 SGHKS and CDR2 YYEKEE (reference sequence). CDR3 DNA: TGTGCCAGCAGCTCTAGCGGGCAGGTGAACGGCTACACCTTC. This sequence encodes CASSSSGQVNGYTF.

The chain recombines TRBV4-3 with TRBJ1-2; D may be TRBD1 (5 bases). This CDR3 has 17 amino acids. Trimming took off 0 bases at V and 4 bases at J, with 18 bases between the two ends. CDR1 and CDR2 (germline): LGHNA, YSLEER. The chain's CDR3 is CASSQDHRLQAPYGYTF. CDR3 sequence (DNA): TGCGCCAGCAGCCAAGATCACAGGCTACAGGCCCCCTATGGCTACACCTTC.

Here the CDR3 DNA reads TGTGCCAGCAGTTTATGGCAGTATGAAGGGGCAACCTATGGCTACACCTTC. Its protein product is CASSLWQYEGATYGYTF. The chain carries TRBV28 and TRBJ1-2; possibly TRBD1 for D (5 bases). Trimming cost V 0 bases and J 4 bases, with 18 bases left between them. CDR3 length: 17 amino acids. Germline CDR1 reads MDHEN; CDR2 reads SYDVKM.

The chain recombines TRBV6-2 or TRBV6-3 with TRBJ1-2; TRBD1 matches 7 bases. The CDR3 contains 13 residues. Germline V gene data show CDR1 as MNHEY and CDR2 as SVGEGT. Trimming removed 5 bases from V and 8 bases from J; junction bases left unmatched: 8. As DNA, the CDR3 is TGTGCCAGCAGTCCCACGACAGGGTACGGCTACACCTTC. This encodes CASSPTTGYGYTF.

The V call is TRBV27, the J call TRBJ2-7, with TRBD1 matching 9 bases. Germline CDR1 MNHEY, CDR2 SMNVEV (reference sequence). The CDR3 is 13 amino acids. Germline trimming cut 8 bases from V and 6 bases from J; bases unmatched to any gene: 8. CDR3 sequence: CASRPTGGGEQYF. DNA for the CDR3: TGTGCCAGCCGGCCCACAGGGGGCGGCGAGCAGTACTTC.

The chain uses TRBV9 and TRBJ2-1; 8 bases line up with TRBD2. Germline CDR1 SGDLS, CDR2 YYNGEE. The junction had 20 bases not matched to a gene; V was cut back by 4 bases and J by 8 bases. This CDR3 is built from 18 residues. DNA for the CDR3: TGTGCCAGCAGCCCCATAGAGGGTCTGGGCCCCGGGGGGGATGAGCAGTTCTTC. This sequence encodes CASSPIEGLGPGGDEQFF.

This clone was seen a few times. The V gene is TRBV9, the J gene TRBJ1-1, with 8 bases fitting TRBD1. Germline V gene data show CDR1 as SGDLS and CDR2 as YYNGEE. V lost 5 bases, J lost 1 base, and 1 base stayed unmatched. CDR3 size: 13 residues. The CDR3 sequence: CASRGQGNTEAFF. The CDR3 DNA follows: TGTGCCAGCAGAGGACAGGGGAACACTGAAGCTTTCTTT.

The CDR3 sequence is CASSLRSRGASNQPQHF. In DNA, the CDR3 is TGTGCCAGCAGCTTACGCTCTCGGGGGGCGAGCAATCAGCCCCAGCATTTT. This chain connects TRBV13 to TRBJ1-5, with a weak D call TRBD1 (6 bases). Trimming left V 2 bases short and J 1 base short, with 15 bases between. CDR1 is PRHDT and CDR2 is FYEKMQ in the germline V gene (reference sequence). The CDR3 covers 17 residues. The full variable domain, completed using reference TRBV13 and TRBJ1-5, is AAGVIQSPRHLIKEKRETATLKCYPIPRHDTVYWYQQGPGQDPQFLISFYEKMQSDKGSIPDRFSAQQFSDYHSELNMSSLELGDSALYFCASSLRSRGASNQPQHFGDGTRLSIL.

The chain employs TRBV7-9 and TRBJ1-1; D not certain. Germline loops: CDR1 SEHNR, CDR2 FQNEAQ (reference sequence). CDR3 size: 11 residues. V dropped 4 bases and J dropped 11 bases, with 11 bases sitting between them. This CDR3 reads CASSSSGKAFF. CDR3 DNA: TGTGCCAGCAGCTCCTCCGGGAAGGCTTTCTTT.

The V and J genes are TRBV9 and TRBJ1-3; the D gene is possibly TRBD1 (6 bases). The CDR3 totals 15 residues. The V and J ends lost 0 bases and 2 bases respectively, with 9 bases between them. Germline V gives CDR1 SGDLS, CDR2 YYNGEE. CDR3 nucleotide sequence: TGTGCCAGCAGCGTAGAGGGGGGCCCTGGAAACACCATATATTTT. Translation gives CASSVEGGPGNTIYF.

J is TRBJ1-2 and V is TRBV6-2 or TRBV6-3; no clear D gene. The CDR3 runs 21 residues. With 2 bases removed from V and 8 bases from J, the gap between germline ends came to 36 bases. Germline CDR1 is MNHEY and CDR2 is SVGEGT. The CDR3 nucleotides read TGTGCCAGCAGTTACACCGGTGGATTGGGAGCTAACCATCCCTCTATCGAGGGCTACACCTTC. This gives the protein CASSYTGGLGANHPSIEGYTF.

V is TRBV19 and J is TRBJ2-1, with TRBD2 identical over 7 bases. Germline lookup yields CDR1 LNHDA and CDR2 SQIVND (reference sequence). Trimming cost V 1 base and J 1 base; bases outside gene matches: 1. The CDR3 runs to 15 residues. The CDR3, as DNA: TGTGCCAGTAGTATAGGGGGGGGGTCCTACAATGAGCAGTTCTTC. It translates to CASSIGGGSYNEQFF.

The genes are TRBV14 and TRBJ1-2; TRBD1 might be the D (5 bases). V lost 0 bases and J lost 4, with 12 bases in between. Per the germline V gene, CDR1 is SGHDN and CDR2 is FVKESK. This CDR3 region has 15 residues. As DNA, the CDR3 is TGTGCCAGCAGCCAAGACCGGGGACGGCTCTATGGCTACACCTTC. Its translation is CASSQDRGRLYGYTF. Together with reference TRBV14 and TRBJ1-2, the CDR3 gives the full variable domain: EAGVTQFPSHSVIEKGQTVTLRCDPISGHDNLYWYRRVMGKEIKFLLHFVKESKQDESGMPNNRFLAERTGGTYSTLKVQPAELEDSGVYFCASSQDRGRLYGYTFGSGTRLTVV.

The chain joins TRBV6-1 to TRBJ1-5; D is ambiguous. Germline V gene lookup returns CDR1 MNHNS and CDR2 SASEGT. The CDR3 loop spans 15 amino acids. V dropped 2 bases and J dropped 0 bases, with 8 bases sitting between them. CDR3 sequence: CASSESIYSNQPQHF. The CDR3 DNA follows: TGTGCCAGCAGTGAATCGATTTATAGCAATCAGCCCCAGCATTTT.

In DNA, the CDR3 is TGCGCCAGCAGCTTGGGACAGGGGAGGCTGGATGAGCAGTTCTTC. It specifies CASSLGQGRLDEQFF. The chain recombines TRBV5-1 with TRBJ2-1; 8 bases are shared with TRBD1. With 0 bases clipped from V and 8 bases from J, the junction kept 7 bases outside the gene matches. In germline, CDR1 is SGHRS, CDR2 YFSETQ. There are 15 residues in the CDR3.

The V gene is TRBV6-6, the J gene TRBJ1-2; weak D call: TRBD1 (5 bases). The length of the CDR3 is 16 residues. Between the trimmed V and J ends, which lost 1 base and 3 bases, there was a span of 15 bases. Germline V gives CDR1 MNHNY, CDR2 SVGAGI (reference sequence). As DNA, the CDR3 is TGTGCCAGCAGTTACTGGGGAACCGGGACGGACTATGGCTACACCTTC. The encoded protein is CASSYWGTGTDYGYTF.

With respect to this clone: Other DNA sequences of this sample code for an identical CDR3. The rearrangement links TRBV5-1 to TRBJ1-1; D is uncertain. Germline V gives CDR1 SGHRS, CDR2 YFSETQ. V lost 0 bases and J lost 1, with 7 bases in between. The CDR3 consists of 14 residues. CDR3 nucleotides: TGCGCCAGCAGCTTGGTCGTGGCGAACACTGAAGCTTTCTTT. This sequence encodes CASSLVVANTEAFF.

V usage is TRBV29-1 and J usage is TRBJ2-2, with TRBD1 matching 7 bases. Trimming took 6 bases from V and 7 from J; bases not matched to a gene: 5. This CDR3 is built from 12 residues. Germline loops: CDR1 SQVTM, CDR2 ANQGSEA. CDR3: CSVTGSNGELFF. The CDR3 DNA sequence: TGCAGCGTGACAGGGTCTAACGGGGAGCTGTTTTTT.

The chain joins TRBV28 to TRBJ2-1; D not certain. The V and J ends lost 5 bases and 9 bases respectively, with 20 bases between them. Germline values: CDR1 MDHEN, CDR2 SYDVKM. The CDR3 spans 15 residues. In DNA, the CDR3 is TGTGCCAGCAGTCCCAGTGGACGGGCGACGGGTGAGCAGTTCTTC. This sequence encodes CASSPSGRATGEQFF.

The chain employs TRBV3-1 (or the pseudogene TRBV3-2) and TRBJ1-1, with 7 bases that match TRBD1. Germline V gene lookup returns CDR1 LGHDT and CDR2 YNNKEL (reference sequence). The CDR3 length is 15 residues. Germline trimming cut 4 bases from V and 9 bases from J; bases unmatched to any gene: 14. The CDR3 DNA follows: TGTGCCAGCAGCCCCCCCGACAGGGCGGGCAGTAAAGCTTTCTTT. Translation: CASSPPDRAGSKAFF.

The J gene is TRBJ1-2, the V gene TRBV5-1, with 7 bases lining up with TRBD1. Germline V gene sequence: CDR1 SGHRS, CDR2 YFSETQ. The CDR3 runs to 14 residues. Trimming cost V 2 bases and J 6 bases; bases outside gene matches: 7. In DNA, the CDR3 is TGCGCCAGCAGCTTAGGGGACAGTGTAGATGGCTACACCTTC. Amino acids: CASSLGDSVDGYTF.

The J gene is TRBJ2-1, the V gene TRBV19; 7 positions agree with TRBD2. From germline, CDR1 is LNHDA and CDR2 SQIVND (reference sequence). Trimming cost V 7 bases and J 5 bases; bases outside gene matches: 11. The CDR3 loop spans 15 amino acids. The CDR3 coding sequence is TGTGCCAGTACCGTACGGCTAGCGGCAAACAATGAGCAGTTCTTC. It codes for CASTVRLAANNEQFF.